This is a list of T cell receptor beta chains from one sample in a study of response to subunit inactivated influenza vaccine. Using its own MiXCR run on the RT-PCR reads, TCRdb lists one record per CDR3 protein. The sample consists of just under 550,000 distinct CDR3 sequences, 20% to 25% of them appearing once. This sample was shared with a second study, whose subject was T cells expressing NK-cell markers.

The source material was CD4+ T cells sorted from PBMCs, sampled 11 to 12 days after vaccination. The receptors shown here come from a man aged 45-60 years who received an inactivated influenza vaccine. Each CDR3 is given with its conserved first and last residue. A D gene is named only where the DNA matches it firmly. Size is stated for part of the rows, as once, few or many counts, or as a class when the clone is expanded.

cdr3_aa: CASSPPLAVSSYNEQFF; d_call: TRBD2; clone_size: .; v_call: TRBV7-9; j_call: TRBJ2-1
cdr3_aa: CAISEPGGGETQYF; d_call: .; clone_size: .; v_call: TRBV10-3; j_call: TRBJ2-5
cdr3_aa: CASSPRTGGSSGYGYTF; d_call: TRBD1; clone_size: .; v_call: TRBV7-9; j_call: TRBJ1-2
cdr3_aa: CASSGSGTGGEKLFF; d_call: TRBD1; clone_size: .; v_call: TRBV4-2; j_call: TRBJ1-4
cdr3_aa: CASSVAWDSQETQNF; d_call: TRBD1; clone_size: .; v_call: TRBV9; j_call: TRBJ2-5
cdr3_aa: CASSDSFSSGNTIYF; d_call: .; clone_size: few; v_call: TRBV12-3/TRBV12-4; j_call: TRBJ1-3
cdr3_aa: CASSGRETQYF; d_call: .; clone_size: many; v_call: TRBV2; j_call: TRBJ2-5
cdr3_aa: CASSLPEGAYEQYF; d_call: .; clone_size: .; v_call: TRBV5-1; j_call: TRBJ2-7
cdr3_aa: CASSRSAAEAFF; d_call: .; clone_size: few; v_call: TRBV3-1; j_call: TRBJ1-1
cdr3_aa: CASSLGSGGITYNSPLHF; d_call: .; clone_size: .; v_call: TRBV5-4; j_call: TRBJ1-6
cdr3_aa: CASSFPIPGRAYEQYF; d_call: .; clone_size: .; v_call: TRBV28; j_call: TRBJ2-7
cdr3_aa: CASSVAPGTDTQYF; d_call: .; clone_size: few; v_call: TRBV9; j_call: TRBJ2-3
cdr3_aa: CASSQELSTDTQYF; d_call: .; clone_size: .; v_call: TRBV27; j_call: TRBJ2-3
cdr3_aa: CASSQTTGDLYEQYF; d_call: TRBD1; clone_size: .; v_call: TRBV3-1; j_call: TRBJ2-7
cdr3_aa: CASSPWGRNQPQHF; d_call: .; clone_size: few; v_call: TRBV11-2; j_call: TRBJ1-5
cdr3_aa: CASSRSAGRYTEAFF; d_call: .; clone_size: .; v_call: TRBV11-2; j_call: TRBJ1-1
cdr3_aa: CASSQGVRVSTDTQYF; d_call: .; clone_size: .; v_call: TRBV4-2; j_call: TRBJ2-3
cdr3_aa: CATSSWRGSNDYTF; d_call: .; clone_size: few; v_call: TRBV10-3; j_call: TRBJ1-2
cdr3_aa: CPSSSAGRTLNTEAFF; d_call: .; clone_size: .; v_call: TRBV6-2/TRBV6-3; j_call: TRBJ1-1
cdr3_aa: CASSLRGGGNNEQFF; d_call: TRBD2; clone_size: .; v_call: TRBV7-2; j_call: TRBJ2-1
cdr3_aa: CASRRSPSGGELYRQYF; d_call: .; clone_size: .; v_call: TRBV11-2; j_call: TRBJ2-7
cdr3_aa: CASSPGHSNYGYTF; d_call: .; clone_size: .; v_call: TRBV6-2/TRBV6-3; j_call: TRBJ1-2
cdr3_aa: CAIRKTSGTQEYEQYF; d_call: .; clone_size: many; v_call: TRBV10-3; j_call: TRBJ2-7
cdr3_aa: CASSYSRHEQFF; d_call: .; clone_size: many; v_call: TRBV6-5; j_call: TRBJ2-1
cdr3_aa: CSARPGLDYEQYF; d_call: .; clone_size: .; v_call: TRBV20-1; j_call: TRBJ2-7
cdr3_aa: CASSTRRTSGRGLDTQYF; d_call: TRBD2; clone_size: .; v_call: TRBV28; j_call: TRBJ2-3
cdr3_aa: CASRRDSNNEQFF; d_call: TRBD1; clone_size: few; v_call: TRBV6-2/TRBV6-3; j_call: TRBJ2-1
cdr3_aa: CASTDRGSNQPQHF; d_call: TRBD1; clone_size: .; v_call: TRBV10-2; j_call: TRBJ1-5
cdr3_aa: CASSWTGGIKNEQFF; d_call: TRBD1; clone_size: .; v_call: TRBV6-2/TRBV6-3; j_call: TRBJ2-1
cdr3_aa: CASSLTGWNEKLFF; d_call: .; clone_size: few; v_call: TRBV5-1; j_call: TRBJ1-4
cdr3_aa: CASRTGTVTEAFF; d_call: TRBD1; clone_size: .; v_call: TRBV5-1; j_call: TRBJ1-1
cdr3_aa: CAISEGIPPSGANVLTF; d_call: .; clone_size: many; v_call: TRBV10-3; j_call: TRBJ2-6
cdr3_aa: CATGGTNLHQETQYF; d_call: .; clone_size: .; v_call: TRBV24-1; j_call: TRBJ2-5
cdr3_aa: CASSLGLLSDGNTIYF; d_call: .; clone_size: many; v_call: TRBV5-5; j_call: TRBJ1-3
cdr3_aa: CASSHRNRGDRGNTIYF; d_call: TRBD1; clone_size: .; v_call: TRBV14; j_call: TRBJ1-3
cdr3_aa: CASSPFFGTGGYGANVLTF; d_call: TRBD1; clone_size: .; v_call: TRBV3-1; j_call: TRBJ2-6
cdr3_aa: CASSRRRDNQPQHF; d_call: .; clone_size: .; v_call: TRBV9; j_call: TRBJ1-5
cdr3_aa: CASSLGQGYSPLHF; d_call: .; clone_size: .; v_call: TRBV7-2; j_call: TRBJ1-6
cdr3_aa: CAIKGGMDEQLF; d_call: .; clone_size: .; v_call: TRBV10-3; j_call: TRBJ2-1
cdr3_aa: CASSPGSGGGQPQHF; d_call: TRBD1; clone_size: few; v_call: TRBV7-2; j_call: TRBJ1-5
cdr3_aa: CASRSGTGGNTEAFF; d_call: TRBD1; clone_size: many; v_call: TRBV7-9; j_call: TRBJ1-1
cdr3_aa: CASSAPGGRRNQPQHF; d_call: .; clone_size: few; v_call: TRBV28; j_call: TRBJ1-5
cdr3_aa: CSAQFGTGNQPQHF; d_call: .; clone_size: .; v_call: TRBV29-1; j_call: TRBJ1-5
cdr3_aa: CASSQVSGDDEQFF; d_call: TRBD2; clone_size: .; v_call: TRBV4-2; j_call: TRBJ2-1
cdr3_aa: CASSSTGQGLTQYF; d_call: TRBD1; clone_size: .; v_call: TRBV7-9; j_call: TRBJ2-5
cdr3_aa: CASSLEGYGAGEQFF; d_call: .; clone_size: .; v_call: TRBV11-2; j_call: TRBJ2-1
cdr3_aa: CASSLEWETQYF; d_call: .; clone_size: .; v_call: TRBV14; j_call: TRBJ2-5
cdr3_aa: CASSVGTYPYGYTF; d_call: .; clone_size: .; v_call: TRBV9; j_call: TRBJ1-2
cdr3_aa: CASSPGTGANNEQFF; d_call: TRBD1; clone_size: .; v_call: TRBV27; j_call: TRBJ2-1
cdr3_aa: CASNQVGSGELFF; d_call: .; clone_size: .; v_call: TRBV4-3; j_call: TRBJ2-2
cdr3_aa: CASSLPLDTTDTQYF; d_call: .; clone_size: few; v_call: TRBV5-5; j_call: TRBJ2-3